The clone carrying this TCR beta chain was seen a handful of times. Its antigen remains unknown. From germline, CDR1 is GTSNPN and CDR2 SVGIG (reference sequence). The ends were cut back, 0 bases at V and 6 bases at J, with 18 bases in the middle. This CDR3 comprises 15 residues. The sample originates from a study of cytomegalovirus exposure and HLA in healthy donors. Study context: Of roughly 400 genotyped donors, more than 65% grouped in the Caucasian-associated ancestry cluster. Whole-study results and caveats: Later work associated roughly 17,000 TCR beta sequences with HLA alleles at 0.05 false discovery rate. Excluded were some V segments that proved indistinguishable, including TRBV6-2 and TRBV6-3.

Both 60 Vbeta primers and 13 Jbeta primers went into the PCR. TCRdb's table, derived via immunoSEQ multiplex PCR, lists solely in-frame clones and lacks some. Here the sample spans about 80,000 clones, 62% being singletons. The chain is built from TRBV30 and TRBJ2-7, with D unclear. This sequence was found in a male donor in good health and CMV-seropositive. The specimen sequenced was PBMCs. In DNA form, the CDR3 reads TGTGCCTGGAGTGTAGGAGCCGGTCTCCCTGGCGAGCAGTACTTC. Translation: CAWSVGAGLPGEQYF.